This is a list of T cell receptor beta chains from one sample in a study of cytomegalovirus exposure and HLA in healthy donors. This table comes from immunoSEQ multiplex PCR, and its TCRdb copy is limited to in-frame clones, with some not included. This sample yields around 140,000 clones, of which 80% to 85% are seen a single time; roughly 7.7% belongs to the top ten. Sequenced material: PBMCs. Source of these receptors: a woman between 50 and 59 years old in good health and CMV-seropositive. CDR3s include the opening cysteine and the closing phenylalanine or tryptophan. Fields, in order: CDR3 length, V gene, clone size, J gene, CDR3 protein. Rows may omit the clone size; those that give it use once, few, many or a size class.

15	TRBV4-1	-	TRBJ1-1	CASSLTQGARTEAFF
15	TRBV9	-	TRBJ2-1	CASSVEAVGVSEQFF
16	TRBV11-2	-	TRBJ2-1	CASSLGGGANYNEQFF
17	TRBV2	-	TRBJ2-1	CASSEVADSYSYNEQFF
19	TRBV18	-	TRBJ1-3	CASSIKIPGQGFSGNTIYF
15	TRBV7-9	-	TRBJ2-7	CASKWGGTGQYEQYF
15	TRBV30	-	-	CAYELLRDRAYEQYF
14	TRBV6-6	-	TRBJ2-7	CASRRLAGTYEQYF
15	TRBV5-1	-	TRBJ1-2	CASSFNRGRNYGYTF
14	TRBV7-8	-	TRBJ1-1	CASSGSRVRTEAFF
14	TRBV27	-	TRBJ2-7	CASSLGTGDHEQYF
16	TRBV5-1	once	TRBJ2-1	CASSGGTSGGYNEQFF
15	TRBV6-1	-	TRBJ2-1	CASSLLIGATNEQFF
15	TRBV7-9	once	TRBJ1-3	CASSFRQGVGNTIYF
17	TRBV18	-	TRBJ2-3	CASSQTGTGSSTDTQYF
13	TRBV6-1	-	TRBJ2-1	CASEGGGHNEQFF
16	TRBV6-6	-	TRBJ1-3	CASSYSWTGSGNTIYF
14	TRBV10-3	once	TRBJ2-7	CASKGTSGSYEQYF
14	TRBV4-1	few	TRBJ1-1	CASSPGSGRTEAFF
15	TRBV5-4	-	TRBJ1-2	CASSLVGEGNYGYTF
17	TRBV5-1	-	TRBJ2-3	CASSLQTRGLSTDTQYF
14	TRBV19	-	TRBJ1-5	CASSSGAPNQPQHF
16	TRBV6-4	-	TRBJ1-1	CASSDAGGQGTFEAFF
12	TRBV7-9	-	TRBJ2-3	CASSSQMNTQYF
18	TRBV28	-	TRBJ2-7	CASSPRDRRLAGGYEQYF
14	TRBV7-2	once	TRBJ1-1	CASSLAPGRAEAFF
15	TRBV5-1	-	TRBJ1-1	CASSLMGQGNTEAFF
17	TRBV10-1	-	TRBJ1-5	CASSPTGGLYSNQPQHF